This T cell receptor beta chain was sequenced during a study of CD8 T cells in ankylosing spondylitis. TCRdb used MiXCR to reprocess the 5' RACE reads, holding one entry per CDR3 protein. The sample records 200,000 to 300,000 distinct CDR3 sequences, approximately 9% being singletons. The ends lost 6 bases at V and 4 bases at J; junction bases unmatched: 8. CDR1 DFQATT and CDR2 SNEGSKA come from the germline V gene (reference sequence). This CDR3 has 15 residues. In this sample, this clonotype turned up many times. What was sequenced was blood, either unsorted or a sorted T cell fraction (not recorded which). The TCR originated in a male donor with ankylosing spondylitis or in good health (not recorded which). The chain links TRBV20-1 to TRBJ2-1; 11 nucleotides agree with TRBD2. CDR3 in DNA: TGCAGTGCCCATTCCGGGACTAGCGGATACAATGAGCAGTTCTTC. As protein: CSAHSGTSGYNEQFF.